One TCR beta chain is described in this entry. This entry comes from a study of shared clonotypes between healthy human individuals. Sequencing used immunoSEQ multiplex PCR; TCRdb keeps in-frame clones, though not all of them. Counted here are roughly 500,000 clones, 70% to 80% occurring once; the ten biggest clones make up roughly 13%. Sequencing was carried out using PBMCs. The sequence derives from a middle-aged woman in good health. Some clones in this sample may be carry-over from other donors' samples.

CDR3 in DNA: TGTGCCTGGAGTGGCCAAGACAGGGCACTCACTGAAGCTTTCTTT. This codes for CAWSGQDRALTEAFF. The chain combines TRBV30 with TRBJ1-1; 7 bases align to TRBD1. This CDR3 is 15 amino acids long. After removal of 1 base from V and 4 bases from J, the junction contained 9 bases not matched to a gene. The germline V gene encodes CDR1 GTSNPN and CDR2 SVGIG (reference sequence).